This TCR beta chain was found in a study of T cell repertoires in cytomegalovirus infection. Looking at the study overall: Indicated by public TCR beta signatures were CMV infection and matching HLA type.

This clonotype was seen a handful of times. This CDR3 contains 15 residues. Trimming took 5 bases from V and 4 from J, leaving 17 bases between them. CDR1 MDHEN and CDR2 SYDVKM come from the germline V gene. TCRdb re-analysed the reads in MiXCR, keeping a single row per CDR3 protein. The sample records just over 300,000 distinct CDR3 sequences, around a sixth being singletons. The source of this sequence is a human donor in good health (CMV status not recorded). Some clones in this sample may be carry-over from other donors' samples. The sequencing input was PBMCs. The chain combines TRBV28 with TRBJ1-2; D gene ambiguous. CDR3 coding DNA: TGTGCCAGCAGTCCTGGTGGCCAGCGAAGCTATGGCTACACCTTC. Protein sequence: CASSPGGQRSYGYTF.